The clone carrying this T cell receptor (delta chain) showed up just a few times. One base away lies a much larger clone, so this may be a sequencing read error. TCRdb repeated clone calling on the reads with CATT. The data show over a thousand delta-chain clones, with 2.8% seen just once and 16% held by the top ten. This specimen belongs to a study of gamma-delta chains in newborns, infants, children. Looking at the study overall: Microbial exposure reportedly drives polyclonal innate γδ T cell expansion after birth.

The CDR3 has 23 amino acids. Germline V gives CDR1 GEAIGNYY, CDR2 EKD. Sequenced sample: blood. This TCR derives from a child who was a newborn, infant or young child, either healthy, febrile or measles-vaccinated (not recorded which). The gene calls are TRDV2 and TRDJ1; 12 nucleotides align to TRDD3. CDR3 sequence: CACDRSGLRPRTGGYLKTDRLIF. CDR3 sequence (DNA): TGTGCCTGTGACCGAAGTGGGCTACGGCCACGAACTGGGGGATACCTGAAGACCGATAGACTCATCTTT.